These 23 T cell receptor beta chains were sequenced from one sample in a study of blood T cells in healthy people across ages. Primers used in a second PCR of roughly 6 to 11 cycles were a sample-barcoded 5' primer and a J-beta primer mix. From the 5' RACE reads, TCRdb called clonotypes with MiXCR, one entry per CDR3 protein. The data show hundreds of thousands of distinct CDR3 sequences, around 62% seen once. The material sequenced was blood. The receptors derive from a man aged 30 to 39 in good health.

The gene calls are TRBV12-3 or TRBV12-4 and TRBJ2-6; D gene ambiguous. The V end was cut by 3 bases, the J end by 6 bases, with 9 bases between. The CDR3 sequence is 14 residues long. CDR3 DNA sequence: TGTGCCAGCAGTTTGGGCCGCTCGGCCAACGTCCTGACTTTC. It encodes CASSLGRSANVLTF.

The V gene is TRBV7-8, the J gene TRBJ1-5; 7 nucleotides match TRBD1. Trimming cost V 10 bases and J 4 bases; bases outside gene matches: 19. The germline CDR1 and CDR2 sequences are SGHVS and FQNEAQ. The CDR3 is 17 residues long. The CDR3 bases are TGTGCCACTCTCCCTGACAGGGTCACTCACCGGAATCAGCCCCAGCATTTT. Protein sequence: CATLPDRVTHRNQPQHF.

The chain couples TRBV5-6 to TRBJ1-2, with D maybe TRBD1 (5 bases). Germline assignment: CDR1 SGHDT and CDR2 YYEEEE. The CDR3 length is 14 residues. Between the trimmed V and J ends, which lost 4 bases and 5 bases, there was a span of 15 bases. The DNA of the CDR3 is TGTGCCAGCAGCCGTATAGACAGAGAATATGGCTACACCTTC. It yields the protein CASSRIDREYGYTF.

This clonotype was counted a single time. This chain connects TRBV12-3 or TRBV12-4 to TRBJ2-5; 10 nucleotides match TRBD2. Losses at the gene ends were 6 bases for V and 5 bases for J; bases not matched to a gene: 3. This CDR3 has 13 residues. The CDR3 coding sequence is TGTGCCAGCAGAGCGGGGGGGACTGAGACCCAGTACTTC. Its translation is CASRAGGTETQYF.

The chain couples TRBV10-3 to TRBJ2-1, with a possible D match to TRBD1 (6 bases). The germline V gene encodes CDR1 ENHRY and CDR2 SYGVKD. The CDR3 covers 13 residues. Between the trimmed V and J ends, which lost 8 bases and 7 bases, there was a span of 15 bases. The CDR3 DNA is TGTGCCATCGATAGGGGGTCTCCAAATGAGCAGTTCTTC. Translating it yields CAIDRGSPNEQFF.

This clonotype has a single count. This sequence joins TRBV7-2 and TRBJ2-7; TRBD2 matches 13 bases. The DNA end lines up better with TRBJ2-5; the J call may be wrong. This CDR3 has 17 amino acids. Germline CDR1 reads SGHTA; CDR2 reads FQGNSA. Written as DNA, the CDR3 is TGTGCCAGCAGTTACTACGAACTAGCGGGGGGGCTAGAGACCCAGTACTTC. Translated: CASSYYELAGGLETQYF.

V and J are TRBV5-1 and TRBJ2-7; D ambiguous. The CDR3 length is 16 residues. The V gene lost 0 bases and the J gene lost 0 bases, with 13 bases spanning the gap. CDR1 is SGHRS and CDR2 is YFSETQ in the germline V gene. Here the CDR3 reads CASSLVRAVSSYEQYF. The DNA of the CDR3 is TGCGCCAGCAGCTTGGTTCGGGCGGTTTCCTCCTACGAGCAGTACTTC.

The chain uses TRBV7-9 and TRBJ1-1, with TRBD1 as a possible D gene (6 bases). V gave up 4 bases and J gave up 5 bases, with 17 bases separating them. The CDR3 contains 15 residues. The germline CDR1 and CDR2 sequences are SEHNR and FQNEAQ (reference sequence). This CDR3 reads CASSYSGAWDTEAFF. CDR3 sequence (DNA): TGTGCCAGCAGCTATTCAGGGGCCTGGGATACTGAAGCTTTCTTT. Drawing the rest from reference TRBV7-9 and TRBJ1-1, the complete variable domain is DTGVSQNPRHKITKRGQNVTFRCDPISEHNRLYWYRQTLGQGPEFLTYFQNEAQLEKSRLLSDRFSAERPKGSFSTLEIQRTEQGDSAMYLCASSYSGAWDTEAFFGQGTRLTVV.

This clonotype turned up a few times. The CDR3 loop reads CASSLATGSTGELFF. DNA for the CDR3: TGTGCCAGCAGCTTAGCCACCGGGAGCACCGGGGAGCTGTTTTTT. The V call is TRBV7-2, the J call TRBJ2-2; D is possibly TRBD2 (6 bases). CDR3 length: 15 amino acids. Germline lookup yields CDR1 SGHTA and CDR2 FQGNSA. The V and J ends lost 0 bases and 4 bases respectively, with 9 bases between them.

CDR3 sequence: CAISEPGTASYEQYF. In DNA form, the CDR3 reads TGTGCCATCAGTGAGCCCGGGACGGCTTCCTACGAGCAGTACTTC. The chain employs TRBV10-3 and TRBJ2-7, with D perhaps matching TRBD1 or TRBD2 (5 bases each). This CDR3 is 15 amino acids long. V was trimmed by 2 bases and J by 1 base, leaving 12 bases between them. Germline V gives CDR1 ENHRY, CDR2 SYGVKD.

This clonotype has a single count. The V call is TRBV2, the J call TRBJ2-1; D may correspond to TRBD1 or TRBD2 (5 bases each). The CDR3 totals 16 residues. Trimming removed 4 bases from V and 7 bases from J, with 20 bases in between. Germline CDR1 is SNHLY and CDR2 is FYNNEI. CDR3 bases: TGTGCCAGCAGTGGACGGGACCTTGTGGGGGTTAATGAGCAGTTCTTC. Residues: CASSGRDLVGVNEQFF.

This clonotype showed up just a few times. The rearrangement uses TRBV20-1 and TRBJ2-7, with 11 bases aligning to TRBD2. The CDR3 runs to 14 residues. From germline, CDR1 is DFQATT and CDR2 SNEGSKA (reference sequence). The ends lost 5 bases at V and 4 bases at J; junction bases unmatched: 7. The CDR3 protein is CSAPLAGGQYEQYF. The DNA of the CDR3 is TGCAGTGCTCCGCTAGCGGGGGGACAGTACGAGCAGTACTTC.

The rearrangement uses TRBV28 and TRBJ2-7; 7 positions match TRBD1. CDR3 length: 15 residues. The germline V gene encodes CDR1 MDHEN and CDR2 SYDVKM. The V gene end was trimmed by 4 bases and the J gene end by 3 bases; junction bases not matched to a gene: 9. The CDR3 protein is CASSSTGQIIYEQYF. CDR3 nucleotides: TGTGCCAGCAGTTCCACGGGACAGATAATCTACGAGCAGTACTTC.

This clonotype appeared a few times. V is TRBV15 and J is TRBJ1-1; no reliable D call. Germline V lookup: CDR1 LNHNV, CDR2 YYDKDF (reference sequence). Trimming took 0 bases from V and 5 from J, leaving 16 bases between them. The CDR3 is 16 residues long. CDR3 in amino acids: CATSRDKEYLGTEAFF. The CDR3 coding sequence is TGTGCCACCAGCAGAGATAAGGAATATTTGGGAACTGAAGCTTTCTTT.

This clonotype was observed a single time. The J gene is TRBJ1-2, the V gene TRBV14; D gene ambiguous. This CDR3 contains 13 residues. Trimming cost V 0 bases and J 4 bases, with 6 bases left between them. Germline-derived CDR1 and CDR2 are SGHDN and FVKESK. The CDR3 sequence is CASSQDFLYGYTF. DNA of the CDR3: TGTGCCAGCAGCCAAGATTTTCTCTATGGCTACACCTTC.

The rearrangement joins TRBV6-2 or TRBV6-3 to TRBJ1-5, with 7 bases fitting TRBD1. There are 14 residues in the CDR3. The ends lost 3 bases at V and 7 bases at J; junction bases unmatched: 6. Per germline, CDR1 MNHEY and CDR2 SVGEGT. This CDR3 reads CASSYKQGMQPQHF. In nucleotides, the CDR3 is TGTGCCAGCAGTTATAAACAGGGGATGCAGCCCCAGCATTTT.

This clonotype showed up just a few times. The chain uses TRBV29-1 and TRBJ2-1; D perhaps matches TRBD1 (5 bases). The germline CDR1 and CDR2 sequences are SQVTM and ANQGSEA. The CDR3 spans 14 residues. Trimming took 2 bases from V and 0 from J, leaving 8 bases between them. CDR3 in amino acids: CSVETGASYNEQFF. The CDR3 nucleotides read TGCAGCGTTGAAACAGGAGCCTCCTACAATGAGCAGTTCTTC.

There are many counts of this clonotype. This chain uses TRBV11-2 with TRBJ2-1, with D perhaps TRBD2 (5 bases). The V gene's germline CDR1 is SGHAT and CDR2 FQNNGV. The length of the CDR3 is 13 residues. Trimming took off 9 bases at V and 12 bases at J, with 21 bases between the two ends. Here the CDR3 DNA reads TGTGCCAGTGTGACTAACCGTATGGATGGGCAGTTCTTC. Its protein product is CASVTNRMDGQFF.

J is TRBJ1-5 and V is TRBV9; no definite D call. This CDR3 spans 15 amino acids. Trimming removed 7 bases from V and 2 bases from J, with 16 bases in between. Germline CDR1 and CDR2: SGDLS and YYNGEE. The CDR3 sequence is CASGAGGNGNQPQHF. CDR3 coding DNA: TGTGCCAGCGGCGCAGGAGGGAATGGCAATCAGCCCCAGCATTTT.

The chain employs TRBV12-3 or TRBV12-4 and TRBJ2-6, with D possibly matching TRBD2 (6 bases). The CDR3 is 17 amino acids. V gave up 6 bases and J gave up 0 bases, with 15 bases separating them. CDR3 region: CASRYSRGLSGANVLTF. CDR3 nucleotide sequence: TGTGCCAGCAGGTATTCCCGGGGACTCTCTGGGGCCAACGTCCTGACTTTC.

This clonotype has just a few counts. The CDR3 bases are TGTGCCAGCAGTGAAATCGGTAGGGTAGGGGCCAAAAACATTCAGTACTTC. This codes for CASSEIGRVGAKNIQYF. This chain connects TRBV2 to TRBJ2-4, with D unresolved. V lost 2 bases to trimming and J lost 1 base, with 15 bases between them. The CDR3 length is 17 residues. Per germline, CDR1 SNHLY and CDR2 FYNNEI.

The genes are TRBV4-3 and TRBJ2-1, with D possibly matching TRBD1 (6 bases). There are 16 residues in the CDR3. CDR1 LGHNA and CDR2 YSLEER come from the germline V gene. Trimming removed 0 bases at V and 3 bases at J, with 12 bases between. The CDR3 sequence is CASSQDYTGSYNEQFF. For the CDR3, the DNA is TGCGCCAGCAGCCAAGATTACACAGGGAGCTACAATGAGCAGTTCTTC.

V usage is TRBV7-2 and J usage is TRBJ2-3; D call uncertain. The CDR3 is 15 amino acids. Germline CDR1 reads SGHTA; CDR2 reads FQGNSA. V was pared by 5 bases and J by 3 bases, with 15 bases between. The DNA of the CDR3 is TGTGCCAGCAGCCAAAGCGTGGAAAGAACAGATACGCAGTATTTT. Protein: CASSQSVERTDTQYF.